The TCR beta chain under discussion was sequenced for a study of OX40 agonist ivuxolimab in advanced cancers. Study-wide context: Patients were dosed with the agonistic anti-OX40 (CD134) antibody ivuxolimab. The dose-escalation cohort was approximately 81% male, with a mean age of about 60 years, ranging roughly 23 to 85. Two patients with cutaneous melanoma and one with hepatocellular carcinoma, three in total, showed partial responses.

This CDR3 comprises 17 residues. Germline V gene sequence: CDR1 SNHLY, CDR2 FYNNEI. V lost 1 base, J lost 11 bases, and 24 bases lay in between. TCRdb keeps only in-frame clones here, not all; method: immunoSEQ multiplex PCR. The repertoire has some 45,000 clones, around nine tenths of them found once; the top ten carry about 13%. Patients with a history of autoimmune disease or on systemic immunosuppression were excluded. The input for sequencing was CD4+ or CD8+ T cells sorted from blood, taken in a trial of the OX40 agonist ivuxolimab. This rearrangement joins TRBV2 to TRBJ2-1; D might be TRBD2 (7 bases). The TCR sequence derives from an adult with an advanced solid tumor such as melanoma, head and neck, liver or kidney cancer. In DNA form, the CDR3 reads TGTGCCAGCAGTGAAGGGAGGGGGGGGCTTTCCACTCAAAAGCAGTTCTTC. As protein: CASSEGRGGLSTQKQFF. Drawing the rest from reference TRBV2 and TRBJ2-1, the complete variable domain is EPEVTQTPSHQVTQMGQEVILRCVPISNHLYFYWYRQILGQKVEFLVSFYNNEISEKSEIFDDQFSVERPDGSNFTLKIRSTKLEDSAMYFCASSEGRGGLSTQKQFFGPGTRLTVL.